This record looks at one TCR beta chain sequence and its context. The clone's antigen remains unknown. No base quality information exists; no much larger clone differs at one position. The immunoSEQ Assay, a bias-controlled multiplex PCR, was used to amplify TCRbeta CDR3 regions from genomic DNA. The original pipeline was this. Within the assay, amplification of reference gene primers was used to estimate how many nucleated cells each sample contained. To quantify the absolute abundance of each unique TCRbeta CDR3 rearrangement, sequence reads were collapsed and filtered. Productive Simpson clonality was computed per sample as the square root of Simpson's diversity index over productive rearrangements. TCRdb's version of the immuneACCESS table is confined to in-frame rearrangements and falls short of the full clone set. An unresolved V gene accounts for under half of the shortfall where checked; the remainder is of unknown origin. The V and J calls and clone size were taken over from that table, and D and trimming were inferred from the DNA. The sample table records some 200,000 clones; about 80% of these occur just once. The ten largest make up 4.8% of the sample.

This record belongs to a study of blood T cell repertoires in COVID-19 (dated by TCRdb to 2020 to 2022). With respect to the entire study: Samples covering the acute and convalescent phases of COVID-19 were provided by collaborators in the United States, Italy and Spain. Deeply sampled blood TCRbeta repertoires from subjects exposed to, actively infected with, or recovered from COVID-19 were included in the dataset. HLA class I and class II types, where available, came from metadata supplied by the sample provider rather than from assay-based typing. Samples came from the ongoing ImmuneRACE study (first 160 participants) plus 1,254 subjects from 6 global collaborators. A freely available public database, intended as a resource for researchers studying the immune response to SARS-CoV-2, is where the repertoires were released. The prospective study material was composed of cDNA or gDNA derived from T cells, B-cell-depleted T cells, or PBMCs. Sample metadata almost always included a de-identified subject ID, COVID-19 status, age in years and sex. The investigation overall reported the following: Clinical and demographic metadata were provided uncurated, with the amount varying by source and participant.

Participants in the prospective study were enrolled through a virtual design, were aged 18 to 89 years, and lived in 24 United States geographic areas. In the prospective study, cohorts were assigned on the basis of participant-reported clinical history obtained from a screening survey and a study questionnaire. Exposed participants had been in contact with someone with a PCR-confirmed or clinician-diagnosed COVID-19 case within 2 weeks of study entry. In the prospective study, mobile phlebotomists collected whole blood, serum and a nasopharyngeal or oropharyngeal swab from each participant. Over a roughly 2-month period, participants in the prospective study had the option of providing additional blood draws and questionnaires. Before DNA extraction, prospective study blood samples were shipped either frozen or at room temperature. From cysteine to phenylalanine, the CDR3 is 15 amino acids long. Only the CDR3 part of the read is kept: 45 bases, read in frame from the first base. Ends trimmed: V by 5 bases, J by 1 base; bases unmatched to a gene: 7. CDR1 and CDR2 are drawn from the germline V gene (reference sequence): SSHAT, FNYEAQ.

The clonotype comes from a woman between 45 and 65 years old who had been exposed to COVID-19. The source material was PBMCs or T cells enriched from blood (not recorded which). The chain is encoded by TRBV7-7 joined to TRBJ2-5; 7 of the junction bases match TRBD1. The encoded CDR3 is CASSQGGTPQETQYF. The nucleotides are TGTGCCAGCAGCCAAGGGGGCACCCCCCAAGAGACCCAGTACTTC.